This entry describes one TCR beta chain. The ends were cut back, 1 base at V and 4 bases at J, with 13 bases in the middle. The CDR3 spans 15 residues. CDR1 is LNHDA, CDR2 SQIVND, per germline (reference sequence). The sample belongs to a study of T cell repertoires in cytomegalovirus infection. TCRdb itself ran the reads through MiXCR, one entry per CDR3 protein. This table holds some 240,000 distinct CDR3 sequences, 15% to 20% found once. The rearrangement links TRBV19 to TRBJ2-5, with D perhaps TRBD1 (6 bases). Sequenced input: CD8+ T cells from PBMCs. The source is a human donor in good health (CMV status not recorded). Some clones in this sample may be carry-over from other donors' samples. CDR3 amino acids: CASSIGRGGGETQYF. CDR3 nucleotides: TGTGCCAGTAGTATAGGCAGAGGGGGTGGAGAGACCCAGTACTTC.